A selection of T cell receptor beta chains follows, all from one sample in a study of blood T cell repertoires in COVID-19. Clones were sequenced by immunoSEQ multiplex PCR, and TCRdb holds only the in-frame ones, with some missing. The data show approximately 270,000 clones, approximately 86% seen once. The material sequenced was peripheral blood. These receptors came from a man aged 40-50 years with active or convalescent COVID-19. The CDR3 runs from the conserved cysteine through the conserved F or W.

len: 16
v_gene: TRBV19
j_gene: TRBJ2-7
CDR3aa: CASSIGGLGETYEQYF

len: 16
v_gene: TRBV7-3
j_gene: TRBJ1-3
CDR3aa: CASSLPQGTGGNTIYF

len: 16
v_gene: TRBV6-6
j_gene: TRBJ1-5
CDR3aa: CASSTRTYGGGQPQHF

len: 13
v_gene: TRBV29-1
j_gene: TRBJ1-2
CDR3aa: CSVGQGAGYGYTF

len: 15
v_gene: TRBV7-9
j_gene: TRBJ2-7
CDR3aa: CASSTSGGGLGEQYF

len: 13
v_gene: TRBV6-1
j_gene: TRBJ1-1
CDR3aa: CASSDGGGVGAFF

len: 15
v_gene: TRBV5-4
j_gene: TRBJ2-1
CDR3aa: CASSPGYGSYNEQFF

len: 13
v_gene: TRBV11-2
j_gene: TRBJ2-1
CDR3aa: CASSPWASDEQFF

len: 15
v_gene: TRBV2
j_gene: TRBJ1-6
CDR3aa: CASSEAPGNNSPLHF

len: 13
v_gene: TRBV6-5
j_gene: TRBJ1-2
CDR3aa: CASGGGAPYGYTF

len: 14
v_gene: TRBV5-1
j_gene: TRBJ2-1
CDR3aa: CASSMGGWSNEQFF

len: 13
v_gene: TRBV5-1
j_gene: TRBJ1-1
CDR3aa: CASGEGSNTEAFF

len: 15
v_gene: TRBV30
j_gene: TRBJ2-3
CDR3aa: CAWSRGTGAADTQYF

len: 16
v_gene: TRBV24-1
j_gene: TRBJ2-1
CDR3aa: CATGTSGRAGSNEQFF

len: 16
v_gene: TRBV7-9
j_gene: TRBJ2-2
CDR3aa: CASSLGTGGSTGELFF

len: 19
v_gene: TRBV9
j_gene: TRBJ2-1
CDR3aa: CASSNAKQPAGGSYNEQFF

len: 15
v_gene: TRBV4-1
j_gene: TRBJ2-7
CDR3aa: CASSHRRDSSYEQYF

len: 12
v_gene: TRBV12-5
j_gene: TRBJ2-1
CDR3aa: CASGWTSSEQFF

len: 15
v_gene: TRBV6-6
j_gene: TRBJ1-2
CDR3aa: CASSYSRQSNYGYTF

len: 16
v_gene: TRBV27
j_gene: TRBJ1-1
CDR3aa: CASSLSMSAMNTEAFF

len: 16
v_gene: TRBV7-6
j_gene: TRBJ2-3
CDR3aa: CASSLAARLTTDTQYF

len: 15
v_gene: TRBV27
j_gene: TRBJ1-5
CDR3aa: CASSQDRSLNQPQHF

len: 14
v_gene: TRBV14
j_gene: TRBJ1-2
CDR3aa: CASSRDRGQGGYTF

len: 12
v_gene: TRBV12-3/TRBV12-4
j_gene: TRBJ2-1
CDR3aa: CASSISGNKQFF

len: 14
v_gene: TRBV29-1
j_gene: TRBJ2-7
CDR3aa: CSVAGLADPYEQYF

len: 15
v_gene: TRBV19
j_gene: TRBJ2-7
CDR3aa: CASSLNPFGGGEQYF

len: 12
v_gene: TRBV3-1/TRBV3-2
j_gene: TRBJ1-3
CDR3aa: CASSLSGNTIYF

len: 15
v_gene: TRBV28
j_gene: TRBJ1-2
CDR3aa: CASSSSPAGVLRYTF

len: 13
v_gene: TRBV7-8
j_gene: TRBJ1-1
CDR3aa: CASSRGEVTEAFF

len: 14
v_gene: TRBV6-5
j_gene: TRBJ1-5
CDR3aa: CASSYYRVDQPQHF

len: 20
v_gene: TRBV24-1
j_gene: TRBJ2-2
CDR3aa: CATSDPSSGSRLANTGELFF

len: 14
v_gene: TRBV11-2
j_gene: TRBJ2-5
CDR3aa: CASSLVQGQETQYF

len: 13
v_gene: TRBV11-3
j_gene: TRBJ1-1
CDR3aa: CASSSGGFTEAFF

len: 15
v_gene: TRBV5-4
j_gene: TRBJ2-1
CDR3aa: CASSLGAGLANEQFF

len: 12
v_gene: TRBV2
j_gene: TRBJ2-1
CDR3aa: CASSLTPNEQFF

len: 17
v_gene: TRBV28
j_gene: TRBJ2-5
CDR3aa: CASSSAPTSGGVETQYF

len: 13
v_gene: TRBV7-3
j_gene: TRBJ2-1
CDR3aa: CASSAGGDNEQFF

len: 16
v_gene: TRBV19
j_gene: TRBJ2-2
CDR3aa: CASSILGQRNTGELFF

len: 13
v_gene: TRBV6-1
j_gene: TRBJ2-7
CDR3aa: CASSDRGIREQYF

len: 18
v_gene: TRBV4-1
j_gene: TRBJ1-5
CDR3aa: CASSPNPGTGGSYQPQHF

len: 15
v_gene: TRBV10-2
j_gene: TRBJ1-5
CDR3aa: CASSPAGVSNQPQHF

len: 15
v_gene: TRBV27
j_gene: TRBJ2-5
CDR3aa: CASSYAAGGQETQYF

len: 15
v_gene: TRBV10-3
j_gene: TRBJ1-4
CDR3aa: CAISESRGTNEKLFF

len: 12
v_gene: TRBV5-1
j_gene: TRBJ1-1
CDR3aa: CASSPRVTEAFF

len: 15
v_gene: TRBV5-6
j_gene: TRBJ1-5
CDR3aa: CASSLWGGSNQPQHF

len: 12
v_gene: TRBV19
j_gene: TRBJ2-1
CDR3aa: CASSTQVNEQFF

len: 16
v_gene: TRBV27
j_gene: TRBJ1-2
CDR3aa: CASSSATGQADYGYTF

len: 13
v_gene: TRBV13
j_gene: TRBJ1-2
CDR3aa: CASSGTGAYGYTF

len: 15
v_gene: TRBV9
j_gene: TRBJ1-4
CDR3aa: CASSPRTGQGEKLFF

len: 17
v_gene: TRBV7-2
j_gene: TRBJ1-5
CDR3aa: CASSLRVSGVRGQPQHF

len: 14
v_gene: TRBV5-4
j_gene: TRBJ1-1
CDR3aa: CASSLELQNTEAFF

len: 15
v_gene: TRBV9
j_gene: TRBJ2-1
CDR3aa: CASSVESSVGNEQFF

len: 15
v_gene: TRBV23-1
j_gene: TRBJ2-7
CDR3aa: CASSPASGYNYEQYF

len: 14
v_gene: TRBV6-1
j_gene: TRBJ1-5
CDR3aa: CASSESGVNQPQHF